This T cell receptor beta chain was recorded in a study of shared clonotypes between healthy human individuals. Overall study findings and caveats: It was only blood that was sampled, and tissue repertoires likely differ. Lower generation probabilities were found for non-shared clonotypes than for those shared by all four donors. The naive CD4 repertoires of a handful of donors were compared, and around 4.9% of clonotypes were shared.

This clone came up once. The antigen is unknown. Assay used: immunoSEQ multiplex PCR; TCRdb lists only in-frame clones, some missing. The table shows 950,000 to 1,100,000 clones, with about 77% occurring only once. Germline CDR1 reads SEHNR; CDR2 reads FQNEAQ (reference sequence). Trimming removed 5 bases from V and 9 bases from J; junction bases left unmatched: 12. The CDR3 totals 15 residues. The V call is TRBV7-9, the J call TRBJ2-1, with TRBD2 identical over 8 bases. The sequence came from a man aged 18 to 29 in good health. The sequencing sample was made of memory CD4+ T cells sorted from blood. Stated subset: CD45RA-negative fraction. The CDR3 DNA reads TGTGCCAGCAGCCCAGCCGGGACTAGAGAGGCTGAGCAGTTCTTC. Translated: CASSPAGTREAEQFF.